These 3 T cell receptor beta chains were all obtained from the same sample, sequenced in a study of regulatory T cells in long-lasting Graves disease. The authors built TCR beta libraries using iRepertoire HTBI primers and Arm-PCR of CDR3 regions. TCRdb itself ran the multiplex PCR reads through MiXCR, one entry per CDR3 protein. The table shows about 290,000 distinct CDR3 sequences, with around a fifth occurring only once. Time point reported: persistent/refractory GD, antithyroid drugs over 5 years with positive TRAb. Following extraction of RNA from PBMCs, that RNA was used to make the TCR library. The starting material was peripheral blood mononuclear cells (PBMCs), obtained when the disease was refractory, from a patient treated with antithyroid drugs. The receptor source for this set is a female donor with Graves disease.

Note on this clonotype: A much larger clone differs by one base, so this may be a read error. This CDR3 is missing its conserved last phenylalanine or tryptophan, likely due to a read error. The chain is built from TRBV7-2 and TRBJ2-7, with 11 positions matching TRBD1. This CDR3 has 16 amino acids. The germline CDR1 and CDR2 sequences are SGHTA and FQGNSA. V was clipped by 0 bases and J by 6 bases; unmatched bases: 7. CDR3 coding DNA: TGTGCCAGCAGCTTAGCCCCGGGACAGGGGGGGCGCGAGCAGTACTCC. This encodes CASSLAPGQGGREQYS.

In its sample, this clonotype was seen a few times. The rearrangement joins TRBV7-9 to TRBJ1-4; possibly TRBD1 for D (6 bases). V lost 4 bases to trimming and J lost 7 bases, with 10 bases between them. CDR3 size: 13 residues. CDR1 is SEHNR and CDR2 is FQNEAQ in the germline V gene (reference sequence). CDR3 nucleotide sequence: TGTGCCAGCAGCTCGGGACAAGCTGAAAAACTGTTTTTT. As protein: CASSSGQAEKLFF.

The chain employs TRBV3-1 and TRBJ2-1; D is undetermined. The CDR3 runs 12 residues. Trimming removed 0 bases at V and 8 bases at J, with 5 bases between. Germline values: CDR1 LGHDT, CDR2 YNNKEL (reference sequence). The CDR3 protein is CASSQDPDEQFF. The CDR3, as DNA: TGTGCCAGCAGCCAAGATCCCGATGAGCAGTTCTTC.